One sample yielded the 14 T cell receptor beta chains listed below, sequenced in a study of patients and donors after allogeneic stem cell transplantation. MiXCR, run by TCRdb on the RT-PCR reads, gives a single entry per CDR3 protein. Among about 40,000 distinct CDR3 sequences, about 31% were seen once, and the ten largest hold approximately 79%. Sequences were obtained from blood, either unsorted or a sorted T cell fraction (not recorded which). The receptors here all came from a human donor who was either an allogeneic HSCT recipient or a stem cell or donor lymphocyte infusion donor (not recorded which). It is not recorded whose cells these are; they may come from a transplant donor.

This clonotype was picked up a small number of times. CDR3 amino acids: CASSRLAGGGEQYF. The DNA of the CDR3 is TGTGCCAGCAGTAGACTAGCGGGAGGAGGCGAGCAGTACTTC. The chain employs TRBV6-5 and TRBJ2-7; 13 bases are a match to TRBD2. V shed 5 bases and J 6 bases; nucleotides not matched to a gene: 4. The germline V gene encodes CDR1 MNHEY and CDR2 SVGAGI. The CDR3 runs to 14 residues.

This clonotype appeared once. V usage is TRBV11-2 and J usage is TRBJ2-1; 9 nucleotides agree with TRBD2. CDR1 and CDR2 (germline): SGHAT, FQNNGV. The J segment lost 7 bases and the V segment lost 0 bases, leaving 7 bases of the junction unmatched. This CDR3 is 16 amino acids long. CDR3 protein: CASSLDDLAGLNEQFF. The CDR3 DNA follows: TGTGCCAGCAGCTTAGATGATCTAGCGGGATTAAATGAGCAGTTCTTC.

About this clonotype: Possible read error: a much larger clone is one base away. The chain uses TRBV7-2 and TRBJ1-1; D is ambiguous. CDR1 is SGHTA and CDR2 is FQGNSA in the germline V gene. The CDR3 totals 15 residues. V was clipped by 5 bases and J by 8 bases, with 21 bases between them. CDR3 loop: CASSPRHFPNREAFF. As DNA, the CDR3 is TGTGCCAGCAGCCCAAGACACTTCCCGAACCGGGAAGCTTTCTTT.

This clonotype was counted only a few times. The chain recombines TRBV5-4 with TRBJ2-1, with TRBD2 matching 7 bases. Germline CDR1 and CDR2: SGHNT and YYREEE (reference sequence). Trimming removed 4 bases from V and 5 bases from J; junction bases left unmatched: 3. The CDR3 is 13 amino acids. The CDR3 DNA is TGTGCCAGCAGCCGGACTAGGAACAATGAGCAGTTCTTC. Translating gives CASSRTRNNEQFF.

The chain uses TRBV7-3 and TRBJ2-1; a weak D match, TRBD1 (5 bases). Looked up from germline, CDR1 is SGHTA and CDR2 is FQGTGA. Between the trimmed V and J ends, which lost 2 bases and 3 bases, there was a span of 5 bases. This CDR3 region has 13 residues. The CDR3 region is CASSLDSYNEQFF. The CDR3 bases are TGTGCCAGCAGCTTAGACAGCTACAATGAGCAGTTCTTC.

This clonotype has a handful of counts. V gene TRBV12-3 or TRBV12-4 combines with J gene TRBJ1-5, with no clear D. The CDR3 has 15 amino acids. The germline V and J ends were trimmed by 6 bases and 3 bases, with 15 bases remaining between them. CDR3 sequence: CASSTSGSPNQPQHF. CDR3 nucleotides: TGTGCCAGCAGCACCTCGGGGTCCCCCAATCAGCCCCAGCATTTT.

V gene TRBV6-5 combines with J gene TRBJ1-5; 8 bases fit TRBD1. The CDR3 has 14 amino acids. V lost 5 bases, J lost 0 bases, and 0 bases stayed unmatched. From germline, CDR1 is MNHEY and CDR2 SVGAGI. Here the CDR3 reads CASSDRGSNQPQHF. CDR3 nucleotides: TGTGCCAGCAGTGACAGGGGTAGCAATCAGCCCCAGCATTTT.

V gene TRBV20-1 combines with J gene TRBJ2-4; 7 nucleotides align to TRBD1. CDR1 is DFQATT and CDR2 is SNEGSKA in the germline V gene (reference sequence). V trimming: 6 bases; J trimming: 6 bases; junction bases outside the gene matches: 11. The CDR3 contains 14 residues. CDR3 amino acids: CSAHRGRGGNIQYF. The CDR3 nucleotides read TGCAGTGCCCACAGGGGACGAGGCGGAAACATTCAGTACTTC.

This clonotype was counted only a few times. This rearrangement joins TRBV27 to TRBJ2-7; 9 positions match TRBD2. Germline V CDR1 and CDR2: MNHEY, SMNVEV (reference sequence). This CDR3 is built from 15 residues. With 3 bases clipped from V and 7 bases from J, the junction kept 10 bases outside the gene matches. The CDR3 reads CASSFSREGLKEQYF. As DNA, the CDR3 is TGTGCCAGCAGTTTTTCGCGGGAGGGCCTAAAGGAGCAGTACTTC.

The sample holds a few counts of this clonotype. The V call is TRBV12-3 or TRBV12-4, the J call TRBJ1-5, with D perhaps matching TRBD1 (6 bases). This CDR3 region has 18 residues. V lost 2 bases and J 3 bases, leaving 20 bases between the germline ends. The CDR3, as DNA: TGTGCCAGCAGTTTATTGGCCATATTGGACAGCTTCAATCAGCCCCAGCATTTT. This translates into CASSLLAILDSFNQPQHF.

The chain employs TRBV12-3 or TRBV12-4 and TRBJ2-7; 7 bases are shared with TRBD2. Germline trimming cut 3 bases from V and 5 bases from J; bases unmatched to any gene: 22. The CDR3 spans 19 residues. CDR3 coding DNA: TGTGCCAGCAGTTTGTTCCAGTCTCGGGGCGGGAGAAGATTAAACGAGCAGTACTTC. It translates to CASSLFQSRGGRRLNEQYF.

The chain joins TRBV7-2 to TRBJ2-2; D unresolved. From germline, CDR1 is SGHTA and CDR2 FQGNSA. The germline V and J ends were trimmed by 2 bases and 7 bases, with 8 bases remaining between them. The length of the CDR3 is 13 residues. The CDR3 DNA reads TGTGCCAGCAGCTTATGGTTGGGCGGGGAGCTGTTTTTT. It translates to CASSLWLGGELFF.

This clonotype was observed a few times. The chain combines TRBV28 with TRBJ2-2; D ambiguous. This CDR3 is 13 amino acids long. Germline V CDR1 and CDR2: MDHEN, SYDVKM. The V gene lost 3 bases and the J gene lost 5 bases, with 7 bases spanning the gap. CDR3 region: CASSFGETGELFF. The CDR3 bases are TGTGCCAGCAGTTTCGGTGAAACCGGGGAGCTGTTTTTT.

The chain is built from TRBV25-1 and TRBJ2-7, with unresolved D. The CDR3 consists of 14 residues. The germline V and J ends were trimmed by 2 bases and 5 bases, with 13 bases remaining between them. CDR1 and CDR2 (germline): MGHDK, SYGVNS. CDR3 region: CASSEPLPIHEQYF. The CDR3 DNA is TGTGCCAGCAGTGAACCCCTCCCAATCCACGAGCAGTACTTC.